The 16 T cell receptor beta chains listed next were all sequenced from one sample in a study of CD8+ T cells in alopecia areata. TCR sequencing used cDNA made by reverse transcription of extracted RNA. Only in-frame clones appear in the TCRdb table, and some are missing; sequencing was by immunoSEQ multiplex PCR. This table holds tens of thousands of clones, over 60% found once. Sequenced: NKG2D-low CD8+ T cells sorted from blood. Every receptor here comes from a human donor with alopecia areata.

V is TRBV4-1 and J is TRBJ1-2, with TRBD1 identical over 9 bases. Germline CDR1 is MGHRA and CDR2 is YSYEKL. V lost 2 bases and J lost 3; bases outside the gene matches: 4. The CDR3 runs to 15 residues. The CDR3 nucleotides read TGCGCCAGCAGCCAACAAACAGGGGGCTACTATGGCTACACCTTC. Protein product: CASSQQTGGYYGYTF.

This clone was observed a handful of times. The CDR3 bases are TGTGCCATCAGGCCACAGGGGGCAGAGACCCAGTACTTC. Encoded protein: CAIRPQGAETQYF. This rearrangement joins TRBV10-3 to TRBJ2-5; 9 nucleotides align to TRBD1. V shed 6 bases and J 4 bases; nucleotides not matched to a gene: 3. The length of the CDR3 is 13 residues. CDR1 is ENHRY, CDR2 SYGVKD, per germline.

The V gene is TRBV11-2, the J gene TRBJ2-5; weak D call: TRBD1 (6 bases). CDR1 is SGHAT, CDR2 FQNNGV, per germline. This CDR3 contains 17 residues. V was cut by 0 bases and J by 0 bases, with 14 bases left in between. CDR3 region: CASSLEPTGTNQETQYF. CDR3 in DNA: TGTGCCAGCAGCTTAGAACCGACCGGGACAAACCAAGAGACCCAGTACTTC.

This clone was seen a single time. This chain joins TRBV29-1 and TRBJ2-3, with D tentatively TRBD2 (6 bases). Looked up from germline, CDR1 is SQVTM and CDR2 is ANQGSEA. The V and J ends lost 0 bases and 6 bases respectively, with 16 bases between them. The CDR3 is 15 residues long. The chain's CDR3 is CSVEDRGGELDTQYF. The CDR3 DNA follows: TGCAGCGTTGAAGATCGTGGAGGGGAATTGGATACGCAGTATTTT.

This sequence joins TRBV29-1 and TRBJ1-1, with D possibly being TRBD1 (6 bases). Per germline, CDR1 SQVTM and CDR2 ANQGSEA. The length of the CDR3 is 12 residues. The V end lost 7 bases, the J end lost 5 bases, and 14 bases lay between the germline ends. The chain's CDR3 is CSAWGQWTEAFF. CDR3 sequence (DNA): TGCAGCGCCTGGGGGCAGTGGACTGAAGCTTTCTTT.

This chain links TRBV6-4 with TRBJ2-3, with D uncertain. Germline loops: CDR1 MRHNA, CDR2 SNTAGT. Trimming took 6 bases from V and 0 from J, leaving 13 bases between them. This CDR3 is built from 15 residues. The CDR3 bases are TGTGCCAGCAGCAGAGGACCAGAAAGCACAGATACGCAGTATTTT. It translates to CASSRGPESTDTQYF.

This chain joins TRBV29-1 and TRBJ1-4; 10 bases are shared with TRBD1. The J segment lost 8 bases and the V segment lost 7 bases, leaving 7 bases of the junction unmatched. CDR1 and CDR2 (germline): SQVTM, ANQGSEA. The CDR3 covers 13 residues. CDR3: CSGTGTGDEKLFF. The CDR3 coding sequence is TGCAGCGGGACCGGGACAGGGGACGAAAAACTGTTTTTT. Together with reference TRBV29-1 and TRBJ1-4, the CDR3 gives the full variable domain: SAVISQKPSRDICQRGTSLTIQCQVDSQVTMMFWYRQQPGQSLTLIATANQGSEATYESGFVIDKFPISRPNLTFSTLTVSNMSPEDSSIYLCSGTGTGDEKLFFGSGTQLSVL.

The table lists this clone with a count of one. This rearrangement joins TRBV15 to TRBJ1-5; possibly TRBD1 for D (6 bases). The CDR3 spans 14 residues. V lost 3 bases, J lost 3 bases, and 9 bases lay in between. Germline V lookup: CDR1 LNHNV, CDR2 YYDKDF (reference sequence). This CDR3 reads CATSSRDNNQPQHF. CDR3 DNA: TGTGCCACCAGCAGCCGGGACAACAATCAGCCCCAGCATTTT.

This chain uses TRBV5-6 with TRBJ2-5; 12 bases are shared with TRBD2. With 1 base clipped from V and 5 bases from J, the junction kept 6 bases outside the gene matches. There are 16 residues in the CDR3. From germline, CDR1 is SGHDT and CDR2 YYEEEE. This chain's CDR3 is CASSLWTSGIGETQYF. The DNA for the CDR3 is TGTGCCAGCAGCTTGTGGACTAGCGGGATTGGGGAGACCCAGTACTTC.

V is TRBV29-1 and J is TRBJ2-3, with 9 nucleotides matching TRBD1. Germline V gives CDR1 SQVTM, CDR2 ANQGSEA. This CDR3 is built from 15 residues. V was clipped by 8 bases and J by 4 bases; unmatched bases: 13. The CDR3 region has the DNA TGCAGCTTAGGACAGGGGCACTCGGGCGCAGATACGCAGTATTTT. Translation: CSLGQGHSGADTQYF.

The chain carries TRBV30 and TRBJ2-1; D gene ambiguous. V was shortened by 1 base and J by 4 bases, with 11 bases between the two germline ends. Germline CDR1 reads GTSNPN; CDR2 reads SVGIG (reference sequence). This CDR3 is built from 14 residues. CDR3 loop: CAWSGGSGYNEQFF. CDR3 DNA: TGTGCCTGGAGTGGCGGATCCGGGTACAATGAGCAGTTCTTC.

About this clone itself: At one end the junction does not follow the germline gene, possibly because of a read error. This chain links TRBV5-1 with TRBJ2-1; 7 nucleotides line up with TRBD2. Germline CDR1 is SGHRS and CDR2 is YFSETQ. The CDR3 totals 13 residues. The CDR3 region is CASSLRGVDERFF. CDR3 DNA sequence: TGCGCCAGCAGCTTGCGGGGGGTCGATGAGCGGTTCTTC.

The table lists this clone with a few counts. The rearrangement links TRBV30 to TRBJ2-2, with 10 bases fitting TRBD1. Germline lookup yields CDR1 GTSNPN and CDR2 SVGIG (reference sequence). V was clipped by 0 bases and J by 6 bases; unmatched bases: 4. The CDR3 is 15 amino acids. CDR3 sequence: CAWSVLGTGAGELFF. The CDR3 DNA is TGTGCCTGGAGTGTTCTCGGGACAGGGGCCGGGGAGCTGTTTTTT.

The chain uses TRBV2 and TRBJ1-1; 8 bases line up with TRBD1. The length of the CDR3 is 13 residues. V lost 10 bases to trimming and J lost 1 base; unmatched junction nucleotides: 5. Germline V gene data show CDR1 as SNHLY and CDR2 as FYNNEI. The chain's CDR3 is CATIGQGNTEAFF. The CDR3, as DNA: TGTGCCACCATAGGACAGGGGAACACTGAAGCTTTCTTT.

This clone appeared a single time. This rearrangement joins TRBV15 to TRBJ2-2; TRBD2 is a possible D gene (5 bases). The CDR3 runs to 15 residues. In germline, CDR1 is LNHNV, CDR2 YYDKDF (reference sequence). The V and J ends lost 5 bases and 2 bases respectively, with 12 bases between them. The CDR3 sequence is CATSPGTSNTGELFF. Here the CDR3 DNA reads TGTGCCACCAGCCCGGGAACTAGTAACACCGGGGAGCTGTTTTTT.

This chain joins TRBV29-1 and TRBJ1-1, with D possibly being TRBD1 (5 bases). Between the trimmed V and J ends, which lost 0 bases and 1 base, there was a span of 12 bases. This CDR3 has 15 amino acids. Germline values: CDR1 SQVTM, CDR2 ANQGSEA. The CDR3: CSVEDWGRRNTEAFF. The CDR3, as DNA: TGCAGCGTTGAAGATTGGGGCAGGCGGAACACTGAAGCTTTCTTT.